This T cell receptor beta chain was documented in a study of response to subunit inactivated influenza vaccine. Study conclusions and caveats: Few new T cells, the authors suggested, are recruited by each seasonal influenza vaccination.

TCRdb re-called the RT-PCR reads with MiXCR, one entry per CDR3 protein. This table holds approximately 480,000 distinct CDR3 sequences, around 9.9% found once. In regard to this clonotype: The antigen is undetermined.

The V and J ends lost 8 bases and 7 bases, in that order; junction bases with no gene match: 18. The CDR3 consists of 16 residues. In germline, CDR1 is DFQATT, CDR2 SNEGSKA (reference sequence). The rearrangement joins TRBV20-1 to TRBJ1-4; 8 bases match TRBD1. Sequencing used PBMCs from blood, obtained 35 to 45 days after vaccination. This receptor was obtained from a middle-aged man who received an inactivated influenza vaccine. Here the CDR3 DNA reads TGCAGTACCACTCAGGGGGCGCAGGTCAGCGGTGAAAAACTGTTTTTT. Protein product: CSTTQGAQVSGEKLFF.